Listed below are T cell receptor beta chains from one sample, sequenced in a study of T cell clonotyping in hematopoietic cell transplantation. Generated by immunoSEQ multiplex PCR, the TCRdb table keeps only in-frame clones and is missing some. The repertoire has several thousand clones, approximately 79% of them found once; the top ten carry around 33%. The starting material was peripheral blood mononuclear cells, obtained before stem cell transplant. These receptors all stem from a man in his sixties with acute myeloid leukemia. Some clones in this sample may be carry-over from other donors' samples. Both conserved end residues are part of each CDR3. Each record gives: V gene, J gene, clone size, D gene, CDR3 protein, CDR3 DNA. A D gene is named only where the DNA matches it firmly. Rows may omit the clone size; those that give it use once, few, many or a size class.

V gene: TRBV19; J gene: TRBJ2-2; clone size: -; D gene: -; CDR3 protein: CASSIDSAGELFF; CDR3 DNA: TGTGCCAGTAGTATTGACAGTGCCGGGGAGCTGTTTTTT
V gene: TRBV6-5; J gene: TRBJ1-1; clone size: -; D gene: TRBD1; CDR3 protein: CASSTGTGGTEAFF; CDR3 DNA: TGTGCCAGCAGCACCGGGACAGGGGGGACTGAAGCTTTCTTT
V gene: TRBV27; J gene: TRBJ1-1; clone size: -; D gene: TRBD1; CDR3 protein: CASSPVPRGRTEAFF; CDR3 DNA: TGTGCCAGCAGCCCGGTCCCCAGGGGGAGGACTGAAGCTTTCTTT
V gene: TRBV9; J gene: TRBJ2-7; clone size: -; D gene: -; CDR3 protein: CASSVASGPPYEQYF; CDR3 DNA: TGTGCCAGCAGCGTAGCCAGCGGGCCACCCTACGAGCAGTACTTC
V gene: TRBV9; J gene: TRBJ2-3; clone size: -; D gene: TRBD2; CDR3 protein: CASSVAGTSGGADTQYF; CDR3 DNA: TGTGCCAGCAGCGTAGCCGGGACTAGCGGGGGGGCAGATACGCAGTATTTT
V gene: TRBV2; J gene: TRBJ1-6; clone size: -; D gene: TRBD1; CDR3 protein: CASSEMGGQGAFNSPLHF; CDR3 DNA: TGTGCCAGCAGTGAGATGGGGGGACAGGGCGCCTTTAATTCACCCCTCCACTTT
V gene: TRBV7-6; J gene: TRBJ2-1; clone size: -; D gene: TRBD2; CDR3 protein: CASSRAGGKQFF; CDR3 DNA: TGTGCCAGCAGTCGAGCGGGGGGAAAGCAGTTCTTC
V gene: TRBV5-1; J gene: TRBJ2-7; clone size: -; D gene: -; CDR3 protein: CASSLDTGLVEQYF; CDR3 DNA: TGCGCCAGCAGCTTGGACACAGGGTTGGTCGAGCAGTACTTC
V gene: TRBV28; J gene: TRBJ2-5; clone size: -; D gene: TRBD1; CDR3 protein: CASSLSTGGWETQYF; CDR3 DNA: TGTGCCAGCAGTTTATCTACAGGGGGGTGGGAGACCCAGTACTTC
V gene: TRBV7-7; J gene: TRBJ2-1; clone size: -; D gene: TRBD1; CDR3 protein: CASSPERTGANEQFF; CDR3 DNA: TGTGCTAGCAGCCCGGAACGGACAGGGGCCAATGAGCAGTTCTTC
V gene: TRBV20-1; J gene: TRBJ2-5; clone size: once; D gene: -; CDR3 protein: CSARDYETQYF; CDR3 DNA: TGCAGTGCTAGAGATTATGAGACCCAGTACTTC
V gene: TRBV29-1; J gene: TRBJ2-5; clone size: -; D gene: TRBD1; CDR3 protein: CSVEWDRGPWETQYF; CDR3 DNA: TGCAGCGTTGAATGGGACAGGGGTCCATGGGAGACCCAGTACTTC